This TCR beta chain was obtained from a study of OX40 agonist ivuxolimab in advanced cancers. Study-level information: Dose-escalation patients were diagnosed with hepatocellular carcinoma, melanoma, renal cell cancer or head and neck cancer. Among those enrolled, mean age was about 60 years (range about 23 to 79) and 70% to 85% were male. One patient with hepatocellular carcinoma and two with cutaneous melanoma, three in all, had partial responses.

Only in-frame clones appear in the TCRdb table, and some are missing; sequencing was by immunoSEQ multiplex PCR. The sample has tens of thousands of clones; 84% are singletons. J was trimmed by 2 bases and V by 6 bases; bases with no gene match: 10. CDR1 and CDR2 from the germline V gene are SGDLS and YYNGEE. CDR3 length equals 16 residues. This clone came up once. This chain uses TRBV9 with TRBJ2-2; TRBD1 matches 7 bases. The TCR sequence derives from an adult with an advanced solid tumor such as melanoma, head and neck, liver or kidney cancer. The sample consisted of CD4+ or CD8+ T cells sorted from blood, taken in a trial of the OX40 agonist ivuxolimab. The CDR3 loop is CASNPAGTENTGELFF. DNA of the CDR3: TGTGCCAGCAACCCGGCCGGGACAGAAAACACCGGGGAGCTGTTTTTT.